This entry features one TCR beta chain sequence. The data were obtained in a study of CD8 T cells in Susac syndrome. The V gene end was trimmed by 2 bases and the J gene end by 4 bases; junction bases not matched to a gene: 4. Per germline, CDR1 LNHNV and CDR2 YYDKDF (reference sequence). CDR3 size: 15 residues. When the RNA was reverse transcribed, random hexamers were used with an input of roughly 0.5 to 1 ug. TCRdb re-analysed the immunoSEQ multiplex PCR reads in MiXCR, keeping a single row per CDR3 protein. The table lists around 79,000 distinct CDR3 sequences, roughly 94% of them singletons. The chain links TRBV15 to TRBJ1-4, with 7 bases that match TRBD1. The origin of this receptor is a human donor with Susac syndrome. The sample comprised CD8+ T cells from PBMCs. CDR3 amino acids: CATSRTGQNNEKLFF. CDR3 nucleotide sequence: TGTGCCACCAGCAGAACGGGACAGAATAATGAAAAACTGTTTTTT.